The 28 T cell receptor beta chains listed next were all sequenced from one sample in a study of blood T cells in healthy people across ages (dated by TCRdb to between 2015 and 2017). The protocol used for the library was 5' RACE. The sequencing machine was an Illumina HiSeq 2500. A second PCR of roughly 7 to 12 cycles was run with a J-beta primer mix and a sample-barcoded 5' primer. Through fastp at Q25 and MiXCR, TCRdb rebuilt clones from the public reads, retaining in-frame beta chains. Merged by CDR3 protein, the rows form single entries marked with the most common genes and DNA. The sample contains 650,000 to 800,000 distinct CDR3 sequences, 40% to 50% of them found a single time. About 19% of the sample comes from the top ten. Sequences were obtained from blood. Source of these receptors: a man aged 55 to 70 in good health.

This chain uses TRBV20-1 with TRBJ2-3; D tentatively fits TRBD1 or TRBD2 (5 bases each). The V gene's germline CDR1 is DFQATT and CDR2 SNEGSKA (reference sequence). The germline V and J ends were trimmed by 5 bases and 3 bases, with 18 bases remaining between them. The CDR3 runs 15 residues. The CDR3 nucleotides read TGCAGTGCTTTTAGAACGGGACGGACGACAGATACGCAGTATTTT. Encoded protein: CSAFRTGRTTDTQYF.

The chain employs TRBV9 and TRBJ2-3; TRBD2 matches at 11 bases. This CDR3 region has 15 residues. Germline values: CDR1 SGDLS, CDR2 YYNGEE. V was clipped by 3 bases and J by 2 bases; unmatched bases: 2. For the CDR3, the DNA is TGTGCCAGCAGCGATAGCGGGGGGGTCACAGATACGCAGTATTTT. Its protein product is CASSDSGGVTDTQYF. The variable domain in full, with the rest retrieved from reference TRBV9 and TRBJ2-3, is DSGVTQTPKHLITATGQRVTLRCSPRSGDLSVYWYQQSLDQGLQFLIQYYNGEERAKGNILERFSAQQFPDLHSELNLSSLELGDSALYFCASSDSGGVTDTQYFGPGTRLTVL.

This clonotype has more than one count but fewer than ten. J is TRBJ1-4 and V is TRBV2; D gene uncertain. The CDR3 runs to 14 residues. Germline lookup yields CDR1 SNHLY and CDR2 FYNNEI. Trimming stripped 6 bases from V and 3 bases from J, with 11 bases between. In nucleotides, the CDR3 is TGTGCCAGCAGGCGGCAGGTATCTAATGAAAAACTGTTTTTT. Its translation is CASRRQVSNEKLFF.

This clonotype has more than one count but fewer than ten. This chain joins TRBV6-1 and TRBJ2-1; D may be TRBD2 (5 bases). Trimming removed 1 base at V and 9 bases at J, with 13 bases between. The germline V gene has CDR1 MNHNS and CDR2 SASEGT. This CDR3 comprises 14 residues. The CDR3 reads CASSEGGKGLEQFF. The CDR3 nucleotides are TGTGCCAGCAGTGAAGGAGGGAAAGGGCTTGAGCAGTTCTTC.

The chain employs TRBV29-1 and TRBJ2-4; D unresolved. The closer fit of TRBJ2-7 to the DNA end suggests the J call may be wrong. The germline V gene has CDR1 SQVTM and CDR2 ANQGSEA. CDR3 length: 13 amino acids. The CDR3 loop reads CSVEPVPSGEQYF. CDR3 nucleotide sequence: TGCAGCGTTGAACCCGTCCCGTCCGGCGAGCAGTACTTC.

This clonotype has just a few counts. Written as DNA, the CDR3 is TGCAGTGCTAGATCAAGGAGGGGGGAGGAGACCCAGTACTTC. Encoded protein: CSARSRRGEETQYF. This chain joins TRBV20-1 and TRBJ2-5, with D perhaps assigned TRBD1 or TRBD2 (6 bases each). The CDR3 loop spans 14 amino acids. Germline CDR1 DFQATT, CDR2 SNEGSKA (reference sequence). The V end was cut by 2 bases, the J end by 5 bases, with 15 bases between.

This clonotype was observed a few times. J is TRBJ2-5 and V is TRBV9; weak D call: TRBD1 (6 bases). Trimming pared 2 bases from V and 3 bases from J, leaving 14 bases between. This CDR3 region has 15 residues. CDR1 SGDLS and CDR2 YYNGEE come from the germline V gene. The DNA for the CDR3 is TGTGCCAGCAGCGTGACAGGACAAATAAAAGAGACCCAGTACTTC. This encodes CASSVTGQIKETQYF.

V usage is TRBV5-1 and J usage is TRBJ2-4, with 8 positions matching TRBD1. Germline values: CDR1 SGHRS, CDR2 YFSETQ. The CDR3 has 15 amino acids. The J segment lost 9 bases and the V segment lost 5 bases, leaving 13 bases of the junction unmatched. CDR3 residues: CASRPGQAPEGIQYF. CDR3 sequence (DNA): TGCGCCAGCAGACCGGGACAGGCTCCCGAGGGCATTCAGTACTTC.

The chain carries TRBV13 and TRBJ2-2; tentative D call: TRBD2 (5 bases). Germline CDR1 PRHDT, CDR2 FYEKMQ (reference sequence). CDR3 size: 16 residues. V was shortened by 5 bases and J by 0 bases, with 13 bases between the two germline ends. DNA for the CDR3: TGTGCCAGCAGCCAAGCGCCCGGGACGAACACCGGGGAGCTGTTTTTT. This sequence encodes CASSQAPGTNTGELFF.

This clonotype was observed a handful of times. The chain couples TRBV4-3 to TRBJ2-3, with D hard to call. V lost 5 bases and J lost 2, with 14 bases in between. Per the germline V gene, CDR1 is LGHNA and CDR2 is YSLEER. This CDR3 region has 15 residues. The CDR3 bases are TGCGCCAGCAGCGTCCGGAGTAGCCCCACAGATACGCAGTATTTT. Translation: CASSVRSSPTDTQYF.

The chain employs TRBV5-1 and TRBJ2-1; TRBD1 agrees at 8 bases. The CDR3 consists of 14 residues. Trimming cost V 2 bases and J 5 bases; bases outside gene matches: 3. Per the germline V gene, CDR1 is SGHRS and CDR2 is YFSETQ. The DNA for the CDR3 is TGCGCCAGCAGCTTTAACAGGGGGAACAATGAGCAGTTCTTC. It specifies CASSFNRGNNEQFF.

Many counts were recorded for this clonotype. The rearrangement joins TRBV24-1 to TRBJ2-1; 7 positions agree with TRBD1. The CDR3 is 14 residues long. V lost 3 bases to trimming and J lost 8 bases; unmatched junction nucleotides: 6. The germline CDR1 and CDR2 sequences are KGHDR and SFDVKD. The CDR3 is CATSDPQGVDEQFF. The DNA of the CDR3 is TGTGCCACCAGTGATCCCCAGGGGGTCGATGAGCAGTTCTTC.

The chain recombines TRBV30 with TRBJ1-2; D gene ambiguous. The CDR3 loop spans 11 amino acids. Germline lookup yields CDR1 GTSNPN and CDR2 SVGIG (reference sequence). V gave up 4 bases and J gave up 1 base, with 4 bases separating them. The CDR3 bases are TGTGCCTGGAAGTTTAACTATGGCTACACCTTC. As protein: CAWKFNYGYTF.

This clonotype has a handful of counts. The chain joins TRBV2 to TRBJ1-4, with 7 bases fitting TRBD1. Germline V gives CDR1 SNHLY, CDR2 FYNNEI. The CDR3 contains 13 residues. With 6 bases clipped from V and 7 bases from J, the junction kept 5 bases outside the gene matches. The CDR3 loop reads CASRRTGGEKLFF. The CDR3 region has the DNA TGTGCCAGCAGACGGACAGGCGGTGAAAAACTGTTTTTT. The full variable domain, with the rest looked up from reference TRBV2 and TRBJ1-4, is EPEVTQTPSHQVTQMGQEVILRCVPISNHLYFYWYRQILGQKVEFLVSFYNNEISEKSEIFDDQFSVERPDGSNFTLKIRSTKLEDSAMYFCASRRTGGEKLFFGSGTQLSVL.

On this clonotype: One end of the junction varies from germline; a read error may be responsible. CDR3 bases: TGCGCCAGCAGCCAAGACAAGGGAGGGGGCACTGAAGCTTTCTTT. Protein sequence: CASSQDKGGGTEAFF. This rearrangement joins TRBV14 to TRBJ1-1; maybe TRBD1 (6 bases). CDR1 is SGHDN and CDR2 is FVKESK in the germline V gene. This CDR3 region has 15 residues.

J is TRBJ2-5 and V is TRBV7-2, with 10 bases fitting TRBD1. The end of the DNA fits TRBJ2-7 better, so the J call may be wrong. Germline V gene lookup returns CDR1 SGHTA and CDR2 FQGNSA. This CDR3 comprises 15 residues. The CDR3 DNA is TGTGCCAGCAGCTTAATCCGGGACAGGGGCCACGAGCAGTACTTC. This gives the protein CASSLIRDRGHEQYF.

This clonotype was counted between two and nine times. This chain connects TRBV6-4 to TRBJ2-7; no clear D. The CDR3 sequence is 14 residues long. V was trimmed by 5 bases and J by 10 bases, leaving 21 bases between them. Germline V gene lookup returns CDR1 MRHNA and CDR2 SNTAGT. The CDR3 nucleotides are TGTGCCAGCAGTAGCAGGCCAACACGTGAGGCCCAGTACTTC. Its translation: CASSSRPTREAQYF.

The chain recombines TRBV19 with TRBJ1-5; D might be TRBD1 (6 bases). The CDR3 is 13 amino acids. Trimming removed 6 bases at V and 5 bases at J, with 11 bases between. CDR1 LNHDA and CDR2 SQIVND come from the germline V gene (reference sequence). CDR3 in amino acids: CASSSRGHQPQHF. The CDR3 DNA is TGTGCCAGTAGCTCCAGGGGCCATCAGCCCCAGCATTTT.

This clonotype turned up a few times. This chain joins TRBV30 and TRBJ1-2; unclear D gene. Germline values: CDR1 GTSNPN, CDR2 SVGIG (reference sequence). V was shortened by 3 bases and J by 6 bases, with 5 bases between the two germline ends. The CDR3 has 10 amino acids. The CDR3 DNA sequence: TGTGCCTGGAGGAGCAATGGCTACACCTTC. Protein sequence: CAWRSNGYTF.

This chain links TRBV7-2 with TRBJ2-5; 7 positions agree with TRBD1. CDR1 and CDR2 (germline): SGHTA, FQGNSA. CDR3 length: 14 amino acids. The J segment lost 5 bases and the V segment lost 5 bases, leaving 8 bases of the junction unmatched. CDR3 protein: CASSVHRGYETQYF. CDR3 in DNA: TGTGCCAGCAGCGTCCACAGGGGTTACGAGACCCAGTACTTC.

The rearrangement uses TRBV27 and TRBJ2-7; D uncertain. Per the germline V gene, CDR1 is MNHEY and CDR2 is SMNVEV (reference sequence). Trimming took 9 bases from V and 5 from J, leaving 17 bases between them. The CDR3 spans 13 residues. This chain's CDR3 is CASQKGVGNEQYF. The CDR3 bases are TGTGCCAGTCAAAAGGGTGTGGGAAACGAGCAGTACTTC.

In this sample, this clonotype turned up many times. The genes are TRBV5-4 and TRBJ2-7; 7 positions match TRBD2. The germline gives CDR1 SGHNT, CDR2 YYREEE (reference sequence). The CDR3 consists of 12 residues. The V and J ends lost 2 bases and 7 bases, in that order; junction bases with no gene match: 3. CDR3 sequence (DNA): TGTGCCAGCAGCTTATCCGGGGGGGAGCAGTACTTC. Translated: CASSLSGGEQYF.

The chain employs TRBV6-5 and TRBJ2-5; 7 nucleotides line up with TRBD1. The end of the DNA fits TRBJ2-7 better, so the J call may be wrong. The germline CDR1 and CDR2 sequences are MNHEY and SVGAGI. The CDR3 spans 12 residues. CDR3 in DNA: TGTGCGGCGCAGGGGGAGTTAGGCGAGCAGTACTTC. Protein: CAAQGELGEQYF.

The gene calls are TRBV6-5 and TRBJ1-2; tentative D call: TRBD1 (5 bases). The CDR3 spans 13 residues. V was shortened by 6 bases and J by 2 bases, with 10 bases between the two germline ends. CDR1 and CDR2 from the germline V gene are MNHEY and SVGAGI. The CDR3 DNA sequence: TGTGCCAGCAGGGCCTCAGGGAACTATGGCTACACCTTC. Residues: CASRASGNYGYTF.

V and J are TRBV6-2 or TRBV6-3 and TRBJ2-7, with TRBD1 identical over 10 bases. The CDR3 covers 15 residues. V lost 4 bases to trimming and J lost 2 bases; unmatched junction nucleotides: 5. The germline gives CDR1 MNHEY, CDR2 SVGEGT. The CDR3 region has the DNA TGTGCCAGCAGTTGCGTCGGACAGGGGGCCTACGAGCAGTACTTC. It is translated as CASSCVGQGAYEQYF.

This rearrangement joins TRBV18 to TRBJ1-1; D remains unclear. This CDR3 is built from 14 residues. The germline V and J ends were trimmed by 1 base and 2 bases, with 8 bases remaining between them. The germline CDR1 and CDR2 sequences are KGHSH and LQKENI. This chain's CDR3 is CASSPRNANTEAFF. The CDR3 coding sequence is TGTGCCAGCTCACCACGGAATGCAAACACTGAAGCTTTCTTT.

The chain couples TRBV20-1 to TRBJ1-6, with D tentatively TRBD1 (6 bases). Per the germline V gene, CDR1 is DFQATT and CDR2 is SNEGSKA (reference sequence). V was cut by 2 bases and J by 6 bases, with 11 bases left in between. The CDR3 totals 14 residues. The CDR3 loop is CSARIQGPNSPLHF. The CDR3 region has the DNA TGCAGTGCTAGAATACAGGGTCCTAATTCACCCCTCCACTTT.

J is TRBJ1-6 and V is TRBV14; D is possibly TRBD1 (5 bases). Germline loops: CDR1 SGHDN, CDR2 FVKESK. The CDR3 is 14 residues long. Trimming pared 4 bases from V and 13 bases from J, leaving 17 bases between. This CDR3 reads CASSPSLQGVPLHF. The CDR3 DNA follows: TGTGCCAGCAGCCCATCGCTGCAGGGTGTCCCCCTCCACTTT.